Listed below are T cell receptor beta chains from one sample, sequenced in a study of shared clonotypes between healthy human individuals. The data were produced by immunoSEQ multiplex PCR, yet TCRdb's version contains in-frame clones alone and is incomplete. The sample includes about 680,000 clones, 55% to 85% seen only once; the top ten take around 1.8%. Sequencing was performed on memory CD4+ T cells sorted from blood. The source of these receptors is a woman between 25 and 40 years old in good health. The CDR3 runs from the conserved cysteine through the conserved F or W. The order of the fields is J gene, D gene, clone size, V gene, CDR3 protein, CDR3 DNA. A D gene is named only where the DNA matches it firmly. Clone size is shown for a subset of rows, as once, few, many or a class of expanded clone.

j_call: TRBJ2-7; d_call: -; clone_size: -; v_call: TRBV28; cdr3_aa: CASSLSTDPWQYF; cdr3_nt: TGTGCCAGCAGTTTATCGACAGACCCCTGGCAGTACTTC
j_call: TRBJ1-1; d_call: -; clone_size: -; v_call: TRBV19; cdr3_aa: CASSMSMNTEAFF; cdr3_nt: TGTGCCAGTAGTATGTCGATGAACACTGAAGCTTTCTTT
j_call: TRBJ2-5; d_call: -; clone_size: -; v_call: TRBV19; cdr3_aa: CASSIRVPETQYF; cdr3_nt: TGTGCCAGTAGTATACGGGTGCCGGAGACCCAGTACTTC
j_call: TRBJ1-2; d_call: -; clone_size: -; v_call: TRBV7-9; cdr3_aa: CASSPVQGSGGYTF; cdr3_nt: TGTGCCAGCAGCCCGGTGCAGGGATCGGGCGGCTACACCTTC
j_call: TRBJ1-5; d_call: -; clone_size: -; v_call: TRBV7-2; cdr3_aa: CASSLEVLGFGNQPQHF; cdr3_nt: TGTGCCAGCAGCTTAGAAGTTTTAGGTTTCGGCAATCAGCCCCAGCATTTT
j_call: TRBJ2-1; d_call: -; clone_size: once; v_call: TRBV6-1; cdr3_aa: CASSPYPGEYNEQFF; cdr3_nt: TGTGCCAGCAGTCCCTATCCGGGAGAGTACAATGAGCAGTTCTTC
j_call: TRBJ1-5; d_call: -; clone_size: -; v_call: TRBV27; cdr3_aa: CASSPSRDQPQHF; cdr3_nt: TGTGCCAGCAGTCCCAGTAGAGATCAGCCCCAGCATTTT
j_call: TRBJ2-7; d_call: TRBD2; clone_size: -; v_call: TRBV5-1; cdr3_aa: CASSLGTSDSYEQYF; cdr3_nt: TGCGCCAGCAGCTTGGGGACTAGCGACTCCTACGAGCAGTACTTC
j_call: TRBJ2-1; d_call: TRBD2; clone_size: -; v_call: TRBV6-1; cdr3_aa: CASTGLAYNEQFF; cdr3_nt: TGTGCCAGCACTGGACTAGCCTACAATGAGCAGTTCTTC
j_call: TRBJ1-1; d_call: -; clone_size: -; v_call: TRBV28; cdr3_aa: CASSPLRFRGMESTSNTEAFF; cdr3_nt: TGTGCCAGCAGTCCCCTCAGGTTCCGAGGGATGGAGTCAACCTCGAACACTGAAGCTTTCTTT
j_call: TRBJ2-7; d_call: TRBD1; clone_size: -; v_call: TRBV19; cdr3_aa: CASSTGQGTYEQYF; cdr3_nt: TGTGCCAGTAGTACTGGACAGGGCACCTACGAGCAGTACTTC
j_call: TRBJ1-1; d_call: -; clone_size: -; v_call: TRBV7-9; cdr3_aa: CASSLGSVQAFF; cdr3_nt: TGTGCCAGCAGCTTAGGATCCGTTCAAGCTTTCTTT
j_call: TRBJ1-2; d_call: -; clone_size: -; v_call: TRBV9; cdr3_aa: CASSPPGGGYYGYTF; cdr3_nt: TGTGCCAGCAGCCCCCCCGGGGGGGGCTACTATGGCTACACCTTC
j_call: TRBJ2-5; d_call: -; clone_size: -; v_call: TRBV18; cdr3_aa: CASSHEETQYF; cdr3_nt: TGTGCCAGCTCCCACGAAGAGACCCAGTACTTC
j_call: TRBJ2-2; d_call: -; clone_size: -; v_call: TRBV25-1; cdr3_aa: CASSESASWTGELFF; cdr3_nt: TGTGCCAGCAGTGAATCTGCTAGTTGGACCGGGGAGCTGTTTTTT
j_call: TRBJ2-7; d_call: TRBD2; clone_size: many; v_call: TRBV7-2; cdr3_aa: CASSLAGGLSYEQYF; cdr3_nt: TGTGCCAGCAGCCTAGCGGGAGGTCTATCCTACGAGCAGTACTTC
j_call: TRBJ1-1; d_call: -; clone_size: -; v_call: TRBV19; cdr3_aa: CASSSNTEAFF; cdr3_nt: TGTGCCAGTAGTTCTAACACTGAAGCTTTCTTT
j_call: TRBJ2-7; d_call: -; clone_size: -; v_call: TRBV5-1; cdr3_aa: CASSLAPVPYEQYF; cdr3_nt: TGCGCCAGCAGCTTGGCCCCAGTCCCCTACGAGCAGTACTTC
j_call: TRBJ2-1; d_call: TRBD2; clone_size: few; v_call: TRBV2; cdr3_aa: CASNNLAGYEQFF; cdr3_nt: TGTGCCAGCAACAACCTAGCGGGATATGAGCAGTTCTTC
j_call: TRBJ2-1; d_call: TRBD1; clone_size: few; v_call: TRBV28; cdr3_aa: CASSASGQGIYNEQFF; cdr3_nt: TGTGCCAGCAGTGCCTCGGGACAGGGGATATACAATGAGCAGTTCTTC
j_call: TRBJ2-7; d_call: -; clone_size: -; v_call: TRBV7-2; cdr3_aa: CASSRDGIPYEQYF; cdr3_nt: TGTGCCAGCAGCAGGGACGGGATCCCCTACGAGCAGTACTTC
j_call: TRBJ2-3; d_call: -; clone_size: -; v_call: TRBV4-1; cdr3_aa: CASNRGPSTDTQYF; cdr3_nt: TGCGCCAGCAACCGAGGACCTAGCACAGATACGCAGTATTTT
j_call: TRBJ2-3; d_call: -; clone_size: -; v_call: TRBV6-5; cdr3_aa: CASSYSSVGSTDTQYF; cdr3_nt: TGTGCCAGCAGTTACTCGTCTGTCGGCTCCACAGATACGCAGTATTTT
j_call: TRBJ1-4; d_call: TRBD1; clone_size: -; v_call: TRBV28; cdr3_aa: CASSPLTGGGEKLFF; cdr3_nt: TGTGCCAGCAGTCCGCTGACAGGGGGAGGGGAAAAACTGTTTTTT
j_call: TRBJ2-5; d_call: TRBD1; clone_size: -; v_call: TRBV7-9; cdr3_aa: CASSLEGQGRTQYF; cdr3_nt: TGTGCCAGCAGCTTAGAGGGACAGGGTCGGACCCAGTACTTC
j_call: TRBJ2-2; d_call: -; clone_size: -; v_call: TRBV7-6; cdr3_aa: CASGRRWAGELFF; cdr3_nt: TGTGCCAGCGGTAGACGATGGGCCGGGGAGCTGTTTTTT
j_call: TRBJ2-5; d_call: TRBD1; clone_size: -; v_call: TRBV28; cdr3_aa: CASSLARGPETQYF; cdr3_nt: TGTGCCAGCAGTTTAGCCAGGGGGCCAGAGACCCAGTACTTC
j_call: TRBJ1-2; d_call: TRBD1; clone_size: -; v_call: TRBV5-5; cdr3_aa: CASRTGTGGDYGYTF; cdr3_nt: TGTGCCAGCAGAACCGGGACAGGGGGGGACTATGGCTACACCTTC
j_call: TRBJ1-1; d_call: -; clone_size: -; v_call: TRBV28; cdr3_aa: CASNLQGILTEAFF; cdr3_nt: TGTGCCAGCAACTTACAGGGTATCCTCACTGAAGCTTTCTTT
j_call: TRBJ1-3; d_call: -; clone_size: -; v_call: TRBV5-1; cdr3_aa: CASSLPSGPGGNTIYF; cdr3_nt: TGCGCCAGCAGCTTGCCATCGGGACCGGGGGGCAATACCATATATTTT
j_call: TRBJ1-5; d_call: -; clone_size: -; v_call: TRBV7-2; cdr3_aa: CASSLGRGTSTGAQHF; cdr3_nt: TGTGCCAGCAGCTTAGGCCGCGGGACATCCACGGGGGCCCAGCATTTT
j_call: TRBJ2-1; d_call: -; clone_size: -; v_call: TRBV27; cdr3_aa: CASSFTPGRVNNEQFF; cdr3_nt: TGTGCCAGCAGTTTTACCCCCGGCAGGGTAAACAATGAGCAGTTCTTC
j_call: TRBJ2-7; d_call: TRBD2; clone_size: -; v_call: TRBV9; cdr3_aa: CASSVGGSGDYEQYF; cdr3_nt: TGTGCCAGCAGCGTAGGTGGTAGCGGGGACTACGAGCAGTACTTC
j_call: TRBJ2-7; d_call: TRBD1; clone_size: -; v_call: TRBV11-2; cdr3_aa: CASSFGTDSYEQYF; cdr3_nt: TGTGCCAGCAGCTTCGGGACAGACTCCTACGAGCAGTACTTC
j_call: TRBJ2-1; d_call: TRBD1; clone_size: -; v_call: TRBV6-6; cdr3_aa: CASSPTGGDEQFF; cdr3_nt: TGTGCCAGCAGTCCTACAGGGGGCGATGAGCAGTTCTTC
j_call: TRBJ2-1; d_call: -; clone_size: few; v_call: TRBV7-2; cdr3_aa: CASSLDSSYNEQFF; cdr3_nt: TGTGCCAGCAGCCTCGATTCCTCCTACAATGAGCAGTTCTTC
j_call: TRBJ1-1; d_call: -; clone_size: -; v_call: TRBV6-6; cdr3_aa: CASSSYRNTEAFF; cdr3_nt: TGTGCCAGCAGCTCTTACAGGAACACTGAAGCTTTCTTT
j_call: TRBJ1-5; d_call: -; clone_size: -; v_call: TRBV28; cdr3_aa: CASSPLTGFDNQPQHF; cdr3_nt: TGTGCCAGCAGTCCACTGACAGGATTTGACAATCAGCCCCAGCATTTT
j_call: TRBJ2-2; d_call: -; clone_size: -; v_call: TRBV4-1; cdr3_aa: CASSQEIHTGELFF; cdr3_nt: TGCGCCAGCAGCCAAGAAATCCACACCGGGGAGCTGTTTTTT
j_call: TRBJ2-2; d_call: -; clone_size: -; v_call: TRBV21-1; cdr3_aa: CASSQNRPCRTDTGELFF; cdr3_nt: TGTGCCAGCAGCCAAAACCGACCTTGTAGGACGGACACCGGGGAGCTGTTTTTT
j_call: TRBJ1-2; d_call: -; clone_size: -; v_call: TRBV28; cdr3_aa: CASSAGKGYGYTF; cdr3_nt: TGTGCCAGCAGTGCGGGAAAGGGCTATGGCTACACCTTC
j_call: TRBJ1-1; d_call: -; clone_size: many; v_call: TRBV5-1; cdr3_aa: CASSLGGVLNTEAFF; cdr3_nt: TGCGCCAGCAGTTTGGGAGGGGTTCTGAACACTGAAGCTTTCTTT
j_call: TRBJ1-2; d_call: TRBD1; clone_size: few; v_call: TRBV29-1; cdr3_aa: CSLGQDYGYTF; cdr3_nt: TGCAGCCTGGGACAGGACTATGGCTACACCTTC
j_call: TRBJ1-3; d_call: -; clone_size: few; v_call: TRBV7-8; cdr3_aa: CASSPGRNGNTIYF; cdr3_nt: TGTGCCAGCAGCCCGGGGAGGAATGGAAACACCATATATTTT
j_call: TRBJ2-5; d_call: -; clone_size: -; v_call: TRBV5-1; cdr3_aa: CASSTSPVASRPSRGVETQYF; cdr3_nt: TGCGCCAGCAGTACGTCCCCCGTGGCTAGCAGACCTTCTAGAGGCGTGGAGACCCAGTACTTC
j_call: TRBJ2-7; d_call: TRBD2; clone_size: -; v_call: TRBV28; cdr3_aa: CASSSPSSGRSYEQYF; cdr3_nt: TGTGCCAGCAGTTCCCCCTCTAGCGGGAGGTCTTACGAGCAGTACTTC
j_call: TRBJ1-1; d_call: -; clone_size: -; v_call: TRBV19; cdr3_aa: CASSMGRGPLMNTEAFF; cdr3_nt: TGTGCCAGTAGTATGGGAAGGGGTCCGCTTATGAACACTGAAGCTTTCTTT
j_call: TRBJ2-2; d_call: TRBD2; clone_size: -; v_call: TRBV5-4; cdr3_aa: CASSLGSGTNTGELFF; cdr3_nt: TGTGCCAGCAGCTTAGGTAGCGGGACGAACACCGGGGAGCTGTTTTTT
j_call: TRBJ1-3; d_call: -; clone_size: -; v_call: TRBV7-9; cdr3_aa: CASSLAGVSGNTIYF; cdr3_nt: TGTGCCAGCAGCTTAGCCGGGGTCTCTGGAAACACCATATATTTT
j_call: TRBJ1-2; d_call: TRBD1; clone_size: -; v_call: TRBV19; cdr3_aa: CASTRTGATGGNGYTF; cdr3_nt: TGTGCCAGTACTAGGACAGGGGCGACCGGGGGGAATGGCTACACCTTC
j_call: TRBJ2-7; d_call: -; clone_size: -; v_call: TRBV28; cdr3_aa: CASSSLARYSYEQYF; cdr3_nt: TGTGCCAGCAGTTCCCTAGCGCGCTACTCCTACGAGCAGTACTTC
j_call: TRBJ1-2; d_call: -; clone_size: -; v_call: TRBV11-1; cdr3_aa: CASSRDSNYGYTF; cdr3_nt: TGTGCCAGCAGCCGAGACAGCAACTATGGCTACACCTTC
j_call: TRBJ2-1; d_call: -; clone_size: -; v_call: TRBV5-1; cdr3_aa: CASSSLGGQNEQFF; cdr3_nt: TGCGCCAGCAGCTCCCTGGGGGGACAGAATGAGCAGTTCTTC
j_call: TRBJ2-7; d_call: -; clone_size: -; v_call: TRBV19; cdr3_aa: CASSDGAGTSYEQYF; cdr3_nt: TGTGCCAGTAGTGATGGTGCGGGAACGTCTTACGAGCAGTACTTC
j_call: TRBJ2-1; d_call: TRBD2; clone_size: few; v_call: TRBV5-4; cdr3_aa: CASSGPGTRAYNEQFF; cdr3_nt: TGTGCCAGCAGCGGTCCCGGGACTAGGGCCTACAATGAGCAGTTCTTC
j_call: TRBJ2-1; d_call: -; clone_size: -; v_call: TRBV2; cdr3_aa: CASSEGEGQFF; cdr3_nt: TGTGCCAGCAGTGAAGGTGAGGGGCAGTTCTTC
j_call: TRBJ2-5; d_call: TRBD2; clone_size: -; v_call: TRBV4-2; cdr3_aa: CASSQVLAGEETQYF; cdr3_nt: TGTGCCAGCAGCCAAGTTCTAGCGGGAGAAGAGACCCAGTACTTC
j_call: TRBJ2-2; d_call: -; clone_size: -; v_call: TRBV6-1; cdr3_aa: CASSDLRRVNTGELFF; cdr3_nt: TGTGCCAGCAGTGATCTTCGGCGGGTGAACACCGGGGAGCTGTTTTTT
j_call: TRBJ2-1; d_call: -; clone_size: few; v_call: TRBV7-3; cdr3_aa: CASSPAGFGGDEQFF; cdr3_nt: TGTGCCAGCAGCCCAGCTGGATTCGGTGGCGATGAGCAGTTCTTC
j_call: TRBJ2-1; d_call: TRBD2; clone_size: -; v_call: TRBV4-2; cdr3_aa: CASSQDAGGLKSSYNEQFF; cdr3_nt: TGTGCCAGCAGCCAAGATGCGGGAGGCCTTAAGAGCTCCTACAATGAGCAGTTCTTC